These T cell receptor beta chains were read from a single sample in a study of shared clonotypes between healthy human individuals. This table comes from immunoSEQ multiplex PCR, and its TCRdb copy is limited to in-frame clones, with some not included. The sample has about 2.2 million clones; more than 85% are singletons. Sample: naive CD8+ T cells from PBMCs. The source is a man between 18 and 35 years old in good health. Some clones in this sample may be carry-over from other donors' samples. The CDR3 runs from the conserved cysteine through the conserved F or W. The order of the fields is J gene, V gene, clone size, D gene, CDR3 DNA, CDR3 protein. D genes are given only for firm matches. Not all rows give a size; the values are once, few, many and, for expanded clones, a class.

>TRBJ2-5|TRBV11-2|-|-
TGTGCCAGCAGCTTAGTGCGGGGACAAGAGACCCAGTACTTC
CASSLVRGQETQYF
>TRBJ1-1|TRBV7-9|-|-
TGTGCCAGCAGCGATCCCACTGAAGCTTTCTTT
CASSDPTEAFF
>TRBJ2-1|TRBV9|-|TRBD2
TGTGCCAGCAGCGCTAGCGGGAGCTGGTATGAGCAGTTCTTC
CASSASGSWYEQFF
>TRBJ1-4|TRBV21-1|-|-
TGTGCCAGCAGCAAAGTACTAGACAGGGCTAGTTCGGGGGAAAAACTGTTTTTT
CASSKVLDRASSGEKLFF
>TRBJ2-3|TRBV10-2|once|TRBD1
TGCGCCAGCAGTGAGCAACCGGGACAGGGGGCAGATACGCAGTATTTT
CASSEQPGQGADTQYF
>TRBJ1-1|TRBV4-2|-|-
TGTGCCAGCAGCCAAGGACAGCGAATGAACACTGAAGCTTTCTTT
CASSQGQRMNTEAFF
>TRBJ1-5|TRBV7-2|few|-
TGTGCCAGCAGCTTTGGCAGCAATCAGCCCCAGCATTTT
CASSFGSNQPQHF
>TRBJ1-1|TRBV15|-|-
TGTGCCACCAGCAGAGTTTGGTCAGTGTCCACTGAAGCTTTCTTT
CATSRVWSVSTEAFF
>TRBJ2-1|TRBV13|-|TRBD2
TGTGCCAGCAGCCCCCGACTAGCGGGAGACAATGAGCAGTTCTTC
CASSPRLAGDNEQFF
>TRBJ1-1|TRBV27|-|TRBD1
TGTGCCAGCAGTTTTGGGCCAGGGGGCCCGGAACCAGCTTTCTTT
CASSFGPGGPEPAFF